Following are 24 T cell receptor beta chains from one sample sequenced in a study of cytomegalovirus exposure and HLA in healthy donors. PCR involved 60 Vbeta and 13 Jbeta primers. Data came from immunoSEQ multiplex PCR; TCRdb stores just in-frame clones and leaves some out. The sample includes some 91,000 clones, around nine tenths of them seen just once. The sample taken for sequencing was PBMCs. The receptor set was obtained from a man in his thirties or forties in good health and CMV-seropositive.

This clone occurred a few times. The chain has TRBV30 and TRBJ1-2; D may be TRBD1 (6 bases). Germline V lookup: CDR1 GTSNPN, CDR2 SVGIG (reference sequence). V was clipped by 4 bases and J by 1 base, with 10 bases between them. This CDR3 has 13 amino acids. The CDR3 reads CAWTKDSNYGYTF. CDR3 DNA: TGTGCCTGGACCAAGGACAGTAACTATGGCTACACCTTC.

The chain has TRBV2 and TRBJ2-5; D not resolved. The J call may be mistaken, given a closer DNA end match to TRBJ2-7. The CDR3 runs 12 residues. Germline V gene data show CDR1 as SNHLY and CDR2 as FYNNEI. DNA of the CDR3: TGTGCCAGCAGTAGAAGCTCCTACGAGCAGTACTTC. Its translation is CASSRSSYEQYF.

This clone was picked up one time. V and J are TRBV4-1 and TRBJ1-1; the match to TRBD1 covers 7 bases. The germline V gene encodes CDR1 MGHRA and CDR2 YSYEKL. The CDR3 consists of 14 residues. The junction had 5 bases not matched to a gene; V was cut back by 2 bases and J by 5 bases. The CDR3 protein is CASSQTGVSTEAFF. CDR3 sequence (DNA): TGCGCCAGCAGCCAAACAGGGGTTAGTACTGAAGCTTTCTTT.

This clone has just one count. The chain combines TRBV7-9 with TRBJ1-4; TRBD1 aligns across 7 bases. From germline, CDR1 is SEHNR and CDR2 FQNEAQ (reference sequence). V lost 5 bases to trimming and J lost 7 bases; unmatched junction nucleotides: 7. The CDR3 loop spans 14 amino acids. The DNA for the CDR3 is TGTGCCAGCAGCGTACAGGGGCGCGTTGAAAAACTGTTTTTT. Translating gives CASSVQGRVEKLFF.

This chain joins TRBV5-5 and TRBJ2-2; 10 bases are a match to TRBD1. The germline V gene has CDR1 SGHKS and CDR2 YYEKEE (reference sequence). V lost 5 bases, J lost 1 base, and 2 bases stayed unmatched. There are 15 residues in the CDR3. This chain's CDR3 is CASRWTGGNTGELFF. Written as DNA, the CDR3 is TGTGCCAGCAGGTGGACAGGGGGGAACACCGGGGAGCTGTTTTTT.

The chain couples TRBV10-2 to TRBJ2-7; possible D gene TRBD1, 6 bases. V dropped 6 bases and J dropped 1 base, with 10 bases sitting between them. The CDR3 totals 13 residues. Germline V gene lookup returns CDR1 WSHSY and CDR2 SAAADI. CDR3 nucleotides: TGCGCCAGCAGAAGACAGGAATCCTACGAGCAGTACTTC. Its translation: CASRRQESYEQYF.

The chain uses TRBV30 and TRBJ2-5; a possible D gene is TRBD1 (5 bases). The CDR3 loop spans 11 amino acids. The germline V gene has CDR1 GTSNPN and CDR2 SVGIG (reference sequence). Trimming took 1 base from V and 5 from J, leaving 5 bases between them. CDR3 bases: TGTGCCTGGAGTGAGGGGGAGACCCAGTACTTC. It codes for CAWSEGETQYF.

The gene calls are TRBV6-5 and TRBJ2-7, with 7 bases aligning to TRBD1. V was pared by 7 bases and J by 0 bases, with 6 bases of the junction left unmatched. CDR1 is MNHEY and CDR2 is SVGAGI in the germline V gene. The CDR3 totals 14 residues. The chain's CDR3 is CASKPGQSSYEQYF. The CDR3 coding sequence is TGTGCCAGCAAACCGGGACAGAGCTCCTACGAGCAGTACTTC.

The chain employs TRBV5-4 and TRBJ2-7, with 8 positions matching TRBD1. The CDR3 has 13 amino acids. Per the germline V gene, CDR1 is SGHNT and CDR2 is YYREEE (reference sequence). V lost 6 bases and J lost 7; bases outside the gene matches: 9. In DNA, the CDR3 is TGTGCCAGCAACCCCGGACAGGGTTATGAGCAGTACTTC. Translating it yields CASNPGQGYEQYF.

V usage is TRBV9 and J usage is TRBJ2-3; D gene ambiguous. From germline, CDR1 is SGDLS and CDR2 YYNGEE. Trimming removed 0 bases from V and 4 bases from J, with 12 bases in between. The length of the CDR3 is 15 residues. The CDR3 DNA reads TGTGCCAGCAGCGTAGTGGCCAACCGGGCAGATACGCAGTATTTT. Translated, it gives CASSVVANRADTQYF.

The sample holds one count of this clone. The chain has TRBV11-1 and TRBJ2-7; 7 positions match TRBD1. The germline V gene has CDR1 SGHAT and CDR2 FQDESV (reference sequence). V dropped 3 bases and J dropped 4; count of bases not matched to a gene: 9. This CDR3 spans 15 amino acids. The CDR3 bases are TGTGCCAGCAGCTTTTCAGGGGGATCCCTTTACGAGCAGTACTTC. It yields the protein CASSFSGGSLYEQYF.

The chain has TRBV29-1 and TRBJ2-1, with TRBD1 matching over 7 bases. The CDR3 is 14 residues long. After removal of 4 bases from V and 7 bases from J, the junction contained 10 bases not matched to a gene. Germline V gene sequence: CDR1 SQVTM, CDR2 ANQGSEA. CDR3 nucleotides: TGCAGCGTTGCCCGACAGGGAAGATCGAATGAGCAGTTCTTC. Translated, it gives CSVARQGRSNEQFF.

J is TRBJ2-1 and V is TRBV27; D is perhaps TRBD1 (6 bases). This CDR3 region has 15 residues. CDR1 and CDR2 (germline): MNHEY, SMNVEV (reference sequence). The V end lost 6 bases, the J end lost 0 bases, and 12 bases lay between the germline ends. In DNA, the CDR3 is TGTGCCAGCAGGCCTGACAGGAGCTCCTACAATGAGCAGTTCTTC. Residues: CASRPDRSSYNEQFF.

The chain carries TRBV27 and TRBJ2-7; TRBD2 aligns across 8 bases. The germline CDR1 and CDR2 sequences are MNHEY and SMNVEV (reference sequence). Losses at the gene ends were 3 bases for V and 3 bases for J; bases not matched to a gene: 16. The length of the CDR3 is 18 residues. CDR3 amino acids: CASSFRYVQAGVNYEQYF. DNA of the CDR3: TGTGCCAGCAGTTTTAGGTACGTCCAAGCGGGAGTGAACTACGAGCAGTACTTC.

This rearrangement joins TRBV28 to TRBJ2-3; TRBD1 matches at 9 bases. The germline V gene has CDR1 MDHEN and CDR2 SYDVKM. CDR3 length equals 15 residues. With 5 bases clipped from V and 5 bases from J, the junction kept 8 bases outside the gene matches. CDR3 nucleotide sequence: TGTGCCAGCAGTCCCCACAGGGGGCGCGGAGATACGCAGTATTTT. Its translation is CASSPHRGRGDTQYF. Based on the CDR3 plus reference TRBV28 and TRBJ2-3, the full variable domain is DVKVTQSSRYLVKRTGEKVFLECVQDMDHENMFWYRQDPGLGLRLIYFSYDVKMKEKGDIPEGYSVSREKKERFSLILESASTNQTSMYLCASSPHRGRGDTQYFGPGTRLTVL.

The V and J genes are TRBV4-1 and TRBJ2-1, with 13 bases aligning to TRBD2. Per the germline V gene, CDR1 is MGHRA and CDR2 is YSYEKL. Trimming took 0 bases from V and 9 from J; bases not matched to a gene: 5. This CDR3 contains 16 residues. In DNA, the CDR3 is TGCGCCAGCAGCCAAGATCATAGACTAGCGGGAGGTGAGCAGTTCTTC. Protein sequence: CASSQDHRLAGGEQFF.

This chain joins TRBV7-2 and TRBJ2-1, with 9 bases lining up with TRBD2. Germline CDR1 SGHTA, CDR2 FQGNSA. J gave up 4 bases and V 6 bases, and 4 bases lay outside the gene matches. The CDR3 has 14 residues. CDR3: CASRGTSSYNEQFF. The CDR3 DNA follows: TGTGCCAGCAGGGGGACTAGCTCTTACAATGAGCAGTTCTTC.

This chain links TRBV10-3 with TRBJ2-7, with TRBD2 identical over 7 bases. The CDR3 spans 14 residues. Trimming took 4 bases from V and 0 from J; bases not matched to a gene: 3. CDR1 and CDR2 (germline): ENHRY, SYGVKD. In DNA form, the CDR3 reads TGTGCCATCAGTGTAGGCGGGGGCTCCTACGAGCAGTACTTC. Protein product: CAISVGGGSYEQYF.

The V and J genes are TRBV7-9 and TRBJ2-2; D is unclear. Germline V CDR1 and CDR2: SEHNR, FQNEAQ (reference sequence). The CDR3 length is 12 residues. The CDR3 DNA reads TGTTCCCTCAGGAAGGATACCGGGGAGCTGTTTTTT. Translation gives CSLRKDTGELFF.

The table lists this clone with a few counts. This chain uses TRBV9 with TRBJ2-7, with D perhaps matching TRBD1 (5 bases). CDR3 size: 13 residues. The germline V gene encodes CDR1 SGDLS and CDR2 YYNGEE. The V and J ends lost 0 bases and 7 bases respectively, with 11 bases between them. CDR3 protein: CASSVEKQGEQYF. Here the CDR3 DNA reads TGTGCCAGCAGCGTAGAGAAGCAGGGTGAGCAGTACTTC.

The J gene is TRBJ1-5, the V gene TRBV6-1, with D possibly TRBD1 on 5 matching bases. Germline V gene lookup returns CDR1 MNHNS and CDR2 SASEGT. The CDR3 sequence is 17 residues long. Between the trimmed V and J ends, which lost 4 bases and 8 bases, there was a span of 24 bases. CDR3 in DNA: TGTGCCAGCAGTGGCAAACCAGGGAATAATTTGGTAGAGCCCCAGCATTTT. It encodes CASSGKPGNNLVEPQHF.

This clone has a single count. The CDR3 DNA sequence: TGTGCCAGCAGTAATCCGGGACTAGCGGGAGACGAGCAGTACTTC. Translating gives CASSNPGLAGDEQYF. J is TRBJ2-7 and V is TRBV6-5, with 14 bases matching TRBD2. The CDR3 covers 15 residues. From germline, CDR1 is MNHEY and CDR2 SVGAGI. The V segment lost 5 bases and the J segment 5 bases; nucleotides outside the gene matches: 5.

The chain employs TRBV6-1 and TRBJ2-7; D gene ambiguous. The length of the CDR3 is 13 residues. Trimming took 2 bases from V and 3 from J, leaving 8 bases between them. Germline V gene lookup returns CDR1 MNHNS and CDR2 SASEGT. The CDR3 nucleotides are TGTGCCAGCAGTGAATCCCCTAGCTACGAGCAGTACTTC. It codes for CASSESPSYEQYF.

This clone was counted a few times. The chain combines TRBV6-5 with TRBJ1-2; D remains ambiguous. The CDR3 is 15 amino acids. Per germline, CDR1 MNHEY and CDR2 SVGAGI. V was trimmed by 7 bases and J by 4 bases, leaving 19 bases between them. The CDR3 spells CASTQWGEEVYGYTF. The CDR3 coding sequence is TGTGCCAGCACTCAGTGGGGAGAGGAGGTCTATGGCTACACCTTC.